These 18 T cell receptor beta chains came from one sample sequenced in a study of OX40 agonist ivuxolimab in advanced cancers. Libraries were prepared by immunoSEQ multiplex PCR; TCRdb keeps only in-frame clonotypes and omits some of them. This table has approximately 60,000 clones, 93% appearing once. Sample: CD4+ or CD8+ T cells sorted from blood, taken in a trial of the OX40 agonist ivuxolimab. These receptors all come from an adult with an advanced solid tumor such as melanoma, head and neck, liver or kidney cancer.

The CDR3 sequence is CASSWDTGDYGYTF. In nucleotides, the CDR3 is TGTGCCAGCAGCTGGGACACGGGAGACTATGGCTACACCTTC. The V and J genes are TRBV5-6 and TRBJ1-2; a weak D match, TRBD1 (6 bases). With 3 bases removed from V and 3 bases from J, the gap between germline ends came to 12 bases. There are 14 residues in the CDR3. In germline, CDR1 is SGHDT, CDR2 YYEEEE.

The chain joins TRBV2 to TRBJ1-2; D ambiguous. The CDR3 has 11 residues. Trimming took 5 bases from V and 5 from J, leaving 6 bases between them. Germline V gene lookup returns CDR1 SNHLY and CDR2 FYNNEI. The CDR3 sequence is CASSYEYGYTF. DNA of the CDR3: TGTGCCAGCAGTTATGAATATGGCTACACCTTC.

The chain is built from TRBV5-4 and TRBJ1-1; 7 bases map to TRBD1. The junction had 8 bases not matched to a gene; V was cut back by 4 bases and J by 2 bases. Germline V CDR1 and CDR2: SGHNT, YYREEE (reference sequence). This CDR3 is built from 15 residues. For the CDR3, the DNA is TGTGCCAGCAGCCGGACCTCAGGGGGAAACACTGAAGCTTTCTTT. Translating it yields CASSRTSGGNTEAFF.

The J gene is TRBJ2-7, the V gene TRBV19, with D perhaps assigned TRBD1 or TRBD2 (7 bases each). Trimming pared 6 bases from V and 0 bases from J, leaving 27 bases between. Per the germline V gene, CDR1 is LNHDA and CDR2 is SQIVND (reference sequence). The CDR3 covers 19 residues. The CDR3 nucleotides read TGTGCCAGTAGCCTGACAGGGAGGACGGGAGGCTCCTCCTCCTACGAGCAGTACTTC. This sequence encodes CASSLTGRTGGSSSYEQYF.

The chain couples TRBV7-8 to TRBJ1-1; D is possibly TRBD1 (6 bases). Trimming left V 0 bases short and J 5 bases short, with 16 bases between. Per the germline V gene, CDR1 is SGHVS and CDR2 is FQNEAQ. The CDR3 is 16 residues long. Written as DNA, the CDR3 is TGTGCCAGCAGCTTAGCAGTTGGCAGGGGAAGAACTGAAGCTTTCTTT. It codes for CASSLAVGRGRTEAFF.

This chain uses TRBV4-3 with TRBJ1-1, with TRBD1 as a possible D gene (5 bases). V dropped 0 bases and J dropped 0 bases, with 11 bases sitting between them. This CDR3 has 16 amino acids. Germline CDR1 reads LGHNA; CDR2 reads YSLEER. CDR3 residues: CASSQDRGVMNTEAFF. CDR3 nucleotides: TGCGCCAGCAGCCAAGATAGGGGAGTCATGAACACTGAAGCTTTCTTT.

V and J are TRBV7-8 and TRBJ1-4; TRBD1 is a possible D gene (6 bases). CDR3 size: 15 residues. Trimming took 5 bases from V and 8 from J, leaving 18 bases between them. In germline, CDR1 is SGHVS, CDR2 FQNEAQ. CDR3 nucleotide sequence: TGTGCCAGCAGCCCAACCGGGACACGTGGCGAAAAACTGTTTTTT. It translates to CASSPTGTRGEKLFF.

The gene calls are TRBV11-2 and TRBJ1-2; possibly TRBD1 for D (6 bases). This CDR3 is built from 15 residues. The germline V gene has CDR1 SGHAT and CDR2 FQNNGV. V shed 3 bases and J shed 7 bases, with 18 bases lying between them. This chain's CDR3 is CASSLGSRQAPGYTF. CDR3 nucleotides: TGTGCCAGCAGCTTGGGCTCTAGACAGGCCCCTGGCTACACCTTC.

This CDR3 is CASSISGTHNQPQHF. CDR3 coding DNA: TGTGCCAGTAGTATTAGCGGGACCCACAATCAGCCCCAGCATTTT. V and J are TRBV19 and TRBJ1-5, with a weak D call TRBD1 (5 bases). The germline V and J ends were trimmed by 3 bases and 3 bases, with 12 bases remaining between them. The CDR3 is made up of 15 amino acids. Germline CDR1 and CDR2: LNHDA and SQIVND (reference sequence).

The V and J genes are TRBV6-1 and TRBJ1-2; a possible D gene is TRBD1 (5 bases). This CDR3 has 17 amino acids. From germline, CDR1 is MNHNS and CDR2 SASEGT. The V end was cut by 1 base, the J end by 3 bases, with 18 bases between. The chain's CDR3 is CASSEGGTGRRYYGYTF. CDR3 sequence (DNA): TGTGCCAGCAGTGAAGGGGGGACGGGGCGCAGATACTATGGCTACACCTTC.

This sequence joins TRBV13 and TRBJ2-7, with a weak D call TRBD2 (6 bases). CDR1 is PRHDT, CDR2 FYEKMQ, per germline (reference sequence). Trimming stripped 4 bases from V and 4 bases from J, with 14 bases between. The CDR3 spans 14 residues. The chain's CDR3 is CASSSFAGRYEQYF. As DNA, the CDR3 is TGTGCCAGCAGCTCCTTTGCGGGGCGATACGAGCAGTACTTC.

This chain links TRBV6-6 with TRBJ2-7; 7 bases match TRBD2. Trimming took 6 bases from V and 3 from J; bases not matched to a gene: 14. This CDR3 comprises 16 residues. CDR1 is MNHNY, CDR2 SVGAGI, per germline (reference sequence). Here the CDR3 DNA reads TGTGCCAGCAGCCTCGTAGGACTAGGCGGGAGCTACGAGCAGTACTTC. Translation: CASSLVGLGGSYEQYF.

The chain combines TRBV19 with TRBJ2-1, with 11 positions matching TRBD1. Per germline, CDR1 LNHDA and CDR2 SQIVND (reference sequence). Unmatched junction bases numbered 17, after V lost 5 bases and J lost 11 bases. CDR3 length: 17 residues. The CDR3 DNA follows: TGTGCCAGTAGTCTCCCTCTGGACAGGGGGCCCCTGGTCAAGCAGTTCTTC. It specifies CASSLPLDRGPLVKQFF.

The V gene is TRBV6-5, the J gene TRBJ2-5; 10 bases agree with TRBD2. The CDR3 sequence is 15 residues long. J lost 1 base, V lost 6 bases, and 5 bases had no gene match. CDR1 MNHEY and CDR2 SVGAGI come from the germline V gene. CDR3 sequence reads: CASRRVAGGQETQYF. The CDR3 DNA reads as TGTGCCAGCAGGCGGGTAGCGGGGGGCCAAGAGACCCAGTACTTC.

The rearrangement joins TRBV28 to TRBJ1-1, with D perhaps matching TRBD1 (5 bases). Trimming pared 5 bases from V and 2 bases from J, leaving 18 bases between. CDR3 length: 16 residues. Germline loops: CDR1 MDHEN, CDR2 SYDVKM. The CDR3 here is CASSRTREGLNTEAFF. In DNA, the CDR3 is TGTGCCAGCAGTCGAACCCGGGAGGGGCTCAACACTGAAGCTTTCTTT. The full variable domain, completed using reference TRBV28 and TRBJ1-1, is DVKVTQSSRYLVKRTGEKVFLECVQDMDHENMFWYRQDPGLGLRLIYFSYDVKMKEKGDIPEGYSVSREKKERFSLILESASTNQTSMYLCASSRTREGLNTEAFFGQGTRLTVV.

V gene TRBV7-9 combines with J gene TRBJ2-5; 14 bases match TRBD2. V lost 5 bases to trimming and J lost 5 bases; unmatched junction nucleotides: 7. The CDR3 extends over 16 amino acids. Germline assignment: CDR1 SEHNR and CDR2 FQNEAQ (reference sequence). The CDR3 coding sequence is TGTGCCAGCAGCACTCCATGGACTAGCGGGAGGGAGACCCAGTACTTC. It is translated as CASSTPWTSGRETQYF.

This rearrangement joins TRBV5-6 to TRBJ2-7, with 11 positions matching TRBD1. The germline CDR1 and CDR2 sequences are SGHDT and YYEEEE. V shed 4 bases, J shed 3 bases, and the junction held 6 bases outside the gene matches. The CDR3 is made up of 15 amino acids. The CDR3: CASSAEDRGLYEQYF. The CDR3 nucleotides are TGTGCCAGCAGCGCGGAGGACAGGGGGCTCTACGAGCAGTACTTC. The full variable domain, in which reference TRBV5-6 and TRBJ2-7 provide the parts outside the CDR3, is DAGVTQSPTHLIKTRGQQVTLRCSPKSGHDTVSWYQQALGQGPQFIFQYYEEEERQRGNFPDRFSGHQFPNYSSELNVNALLLGDSALYLCASSAEDRGLYEQYFGPGTRLTVT.

The chain couples TRBV9 to TRBJ2-7, with 7 bases aligning to TRBD1. The germline V gene encodes CDR1 SGDLS and CDR2 YYNGEE. V lost 0 bases, J lost 2 bases, and 2 bases stayed unmatched. The CDR3 has 14 residues. The CDR3 nucleotides read TGTGCCAGCAGCGTAGCTCAGGGGGCCTACGAGCAGTACTTC. Amino acids: CASSVAQGAYEQYF.